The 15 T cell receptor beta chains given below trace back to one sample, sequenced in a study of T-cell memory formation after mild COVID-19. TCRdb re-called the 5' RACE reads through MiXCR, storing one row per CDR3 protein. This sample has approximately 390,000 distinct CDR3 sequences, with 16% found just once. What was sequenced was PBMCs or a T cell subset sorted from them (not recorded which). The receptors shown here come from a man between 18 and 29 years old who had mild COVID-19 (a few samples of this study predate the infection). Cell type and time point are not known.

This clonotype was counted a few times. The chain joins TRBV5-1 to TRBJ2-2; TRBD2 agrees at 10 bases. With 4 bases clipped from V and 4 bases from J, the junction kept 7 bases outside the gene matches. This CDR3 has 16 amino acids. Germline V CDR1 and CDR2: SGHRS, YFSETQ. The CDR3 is CASSIELAGSTGELFF. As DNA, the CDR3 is TGCGCCAGCAGCATAGAACTAGCGGGGAGCACCGGGGAGCTGTTTTTT.

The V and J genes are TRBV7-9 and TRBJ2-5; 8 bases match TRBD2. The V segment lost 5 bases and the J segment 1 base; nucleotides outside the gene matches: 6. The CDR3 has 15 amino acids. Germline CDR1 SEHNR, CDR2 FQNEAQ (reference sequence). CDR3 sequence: CASSLPRGGQETQYF. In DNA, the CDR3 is TGTGCCAGCAGCCTGCCCCGGGGGGGCCAAGAGACCCAGTACTTC.

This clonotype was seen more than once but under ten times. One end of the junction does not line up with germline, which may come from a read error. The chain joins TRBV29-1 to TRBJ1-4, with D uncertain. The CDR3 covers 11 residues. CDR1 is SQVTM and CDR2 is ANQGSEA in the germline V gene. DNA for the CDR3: TGCAGCGTTGCCGATAATGAAAAGCTGTTTTTT. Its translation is CSVADNEKLFF. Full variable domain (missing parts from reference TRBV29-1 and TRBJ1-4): SAVISQKPSRDICQRGTSLTIQCQVDSQVTMMFWYRQQPGQSLTLIATANQGSEATYESGFVIDKFPISRPNLTFSTLTVSNMSPEDSSIYLCSVADNEKLFFGSGTQLSVL.

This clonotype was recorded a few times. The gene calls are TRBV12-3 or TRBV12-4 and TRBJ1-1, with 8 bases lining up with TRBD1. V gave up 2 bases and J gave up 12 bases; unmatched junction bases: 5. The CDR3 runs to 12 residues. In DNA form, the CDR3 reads TGTGCCAGCAGTTTAATGGGGACAGGTACTTTCTTT. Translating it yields CASSLMGTGTFF.

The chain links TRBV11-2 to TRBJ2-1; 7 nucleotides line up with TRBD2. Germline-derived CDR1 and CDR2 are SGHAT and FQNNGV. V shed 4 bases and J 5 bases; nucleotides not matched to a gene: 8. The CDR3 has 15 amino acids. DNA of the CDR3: TGTGCCAGCAGCTCCACGGCGGGGGTTAACAATGAGCAGTTCTTC. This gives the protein CASSSTAGVNNEQFF.

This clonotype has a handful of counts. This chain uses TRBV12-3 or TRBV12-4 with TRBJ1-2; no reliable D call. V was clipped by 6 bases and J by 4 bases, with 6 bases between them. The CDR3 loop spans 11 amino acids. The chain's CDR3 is CASRSGYGYTF. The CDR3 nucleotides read TGTGCCAGCAGGTCGGGCTATGGCTACACCTTC.

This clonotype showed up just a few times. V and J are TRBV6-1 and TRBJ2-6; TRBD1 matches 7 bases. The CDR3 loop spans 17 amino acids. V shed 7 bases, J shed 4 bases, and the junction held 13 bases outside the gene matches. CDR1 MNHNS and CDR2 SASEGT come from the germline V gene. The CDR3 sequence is CASNPPTGLYGANVLTF. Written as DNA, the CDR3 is TGTGCCAGCAACCCCCCGACAGGGTTGTACGGGGCCAACGTCCTGACTTTC.

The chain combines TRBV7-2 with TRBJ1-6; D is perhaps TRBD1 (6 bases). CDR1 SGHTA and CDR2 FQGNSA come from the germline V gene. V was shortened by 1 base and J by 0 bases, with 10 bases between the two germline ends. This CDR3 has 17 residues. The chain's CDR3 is CASSLDRGGSYNSPLHF. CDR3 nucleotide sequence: TGTGCCAGCAGCTTAGATAGGGGGGGCTCCTATAATTCACCCCTCCACTTT. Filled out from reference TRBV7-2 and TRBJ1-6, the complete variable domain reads GAGVSQSPSNKVTEKGKDVELRCDPISGHTALYWYRQSLGQGLEFLIYFQGNSAPDKSGLPSDRFSAERTGGSVSTLTIQRTQQEDSAVYLCASSLDRGGSYNSPLHFGNGTRLTVT.

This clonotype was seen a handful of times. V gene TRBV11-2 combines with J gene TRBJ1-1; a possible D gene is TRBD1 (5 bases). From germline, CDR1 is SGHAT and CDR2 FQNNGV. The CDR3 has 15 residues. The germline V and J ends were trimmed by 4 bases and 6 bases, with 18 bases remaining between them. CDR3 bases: TGTGCCAGCAGCTCAAGCCCCCAGGGAGGTCCTGAAGCTTTCTTT. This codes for CASSSSPQGGPEAFF.

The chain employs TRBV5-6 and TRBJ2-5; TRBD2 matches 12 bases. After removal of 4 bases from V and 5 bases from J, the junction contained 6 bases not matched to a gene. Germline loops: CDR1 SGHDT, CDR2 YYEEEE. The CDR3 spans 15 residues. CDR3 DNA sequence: TGTGCCAGCAGCCATCTAGCGGGGGGGAAGGAGACCCAGTACTTC. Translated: CASSHLAGGKETQYF.

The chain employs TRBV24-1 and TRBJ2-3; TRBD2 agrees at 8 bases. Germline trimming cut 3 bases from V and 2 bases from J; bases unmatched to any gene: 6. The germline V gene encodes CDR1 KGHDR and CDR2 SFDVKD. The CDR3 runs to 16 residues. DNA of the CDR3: TGTGCCACCAGTGATGGCGGGGGGCCCAACACAGATACGCAGTATTTT. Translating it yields CATSDGGGPNTDTQYF.

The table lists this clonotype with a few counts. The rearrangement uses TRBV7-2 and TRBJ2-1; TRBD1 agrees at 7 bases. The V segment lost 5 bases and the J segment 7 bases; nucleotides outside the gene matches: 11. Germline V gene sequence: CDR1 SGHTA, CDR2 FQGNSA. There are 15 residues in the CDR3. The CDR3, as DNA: TGTGCCAGCAGCCTAGTAGAGGGGGCTCGGAATGAGCAGTTCTTC. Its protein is CASSLVEGARNEQFF.

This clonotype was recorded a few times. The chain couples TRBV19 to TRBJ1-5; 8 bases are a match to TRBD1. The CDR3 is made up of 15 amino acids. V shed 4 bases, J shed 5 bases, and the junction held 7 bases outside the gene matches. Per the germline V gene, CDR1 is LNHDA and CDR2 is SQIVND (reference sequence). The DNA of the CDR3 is TGTGCCAGTAGTACGGGACAGGACCTTTATCAGCCCCAGCATTTT. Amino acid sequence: CASSTGQDLYQPQHF. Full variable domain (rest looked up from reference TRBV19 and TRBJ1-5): DGGITQSPKYLFRKEGQNVTLSCEQNLNHDAMYWYRQDPGQGLRLIYYSQIVNDFQKGDIAEGYSVSREKKESFPLTVTSAQKNPTAFYLCASSTGQDLYQPQHFGDGTRLSIL.

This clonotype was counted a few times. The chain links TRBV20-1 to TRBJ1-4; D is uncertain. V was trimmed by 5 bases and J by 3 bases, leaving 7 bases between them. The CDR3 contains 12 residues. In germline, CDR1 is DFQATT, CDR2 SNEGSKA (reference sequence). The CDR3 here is CSARAPNEKLFF. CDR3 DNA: TGCAGTGCTCGTGCCCCTAATGAAAAACTGTTTTTT.

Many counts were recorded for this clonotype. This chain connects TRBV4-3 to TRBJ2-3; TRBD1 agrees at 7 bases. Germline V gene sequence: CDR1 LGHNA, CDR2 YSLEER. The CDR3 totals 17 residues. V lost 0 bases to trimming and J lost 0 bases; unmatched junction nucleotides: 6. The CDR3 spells CASSQDRVTGSTDTQYF. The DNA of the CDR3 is TGCGCCAGCAGCCAAGATCGGGTGACAGGGAGCACAGATACGCAGTATTTT.